These 5 T cell receptor beta chains were sequenced from one sample in a study of molecular identifiers for immune sequencing clone quantification. TCRdb reanalysed the PCR reads using MiXCR and keeps one entry per CDR3 protein. Found here are over 600,000 distinct CDR3 sequences, 20% of them singletons; the top ten hold under 0.95%. Specimen: naive CD8+ T cells from blood, with Jurkat cell RNA spiked in. The subset: FACS-sorted CD8+CD4-CCR7+CD45RA+ naive T cells. The receptors here all came from a human donor in good health. Some libraries in this study had Jurkat cell RNA spiked in.

The rearrangement joins TRBV13 to TRBJ1-6; no reliable D call. The CDR3 is 17 amino acids. V dropped 2 bases and J dropped 0 bases, with 11 bases sitting between them. Germline loops: CDR1 PRHDT, CDR2 FYEKMQ (reference sequence). The DNA for the CDR3 is TGTGCCAGCAGCTTACGCGCGGGAGTCTCCTATAATTCACCCCTCCACTTT. As protein: CASSLRAGVSYNSPLHF.

As for this clonotype: A single base separates this from a much larger clone, so it may be a read error. The V call is TRBV7-2, the J call TRBJ2-1, with unresolved D. The CDR3 extends over 13 amino acids. Looked up from germline, CDR1 is SGHTA and CDR2 is FQGNSA. V was trimmed by 5 bases and J by 3 bases, leaving 8 bases between them. The CDR3 protein is CASSTLNYNEQFF. CDR3 in DNA: TGTGCCAGCAGCACTCTCAACTACAATGAGCAGTTCTTC.

The genes are TRBV12-3 or TRBV12-4 and TRBJ2-1, with 13 bases matching TRBD2. V gave up 1 base and J gave up 9 bases; unmatched junction bases: 3. This CDR3 has 15 residues. CDR3 nucleotides: TGTGCCAGCAGTTTAGGGACTAGCGGGAGTAGTGAGCAGTTCTTC. Translated, it gives CASSLGTSGSSEQFF.

This clonotype was recorded many times. The chain recombines TRBV7-9 with TRBJ2-7, with unresolved D. The CDR3 length is 16 residues. The germline V gene has CDR1 SEHNR and CDR2 FQNEAQ (reference sequence). Trimming shortened V by 4 bases and J by 0 bases, and 16 bases separated the two germline ends. The CDR3 bases are TGTGCCAGCAGCTCTGCGGTACAGACAAGCTCCTACGAGCAGTACTTC. Translated: CASSSAVQTSSYEQYF.

This clonotype occurred many times. This sequence joins TRBV30 and TRBJ2-7; a weak D match, TRBD1 (6 bases). Germline V gene sequence: CDR1 GTSNPN, CDR2 SVGIG (reference sequence). This CDR3 contains 13 residues. V was cut by 3 bases and J by 6 bases, with 15 bases left in between. The CDR3 coding sequence is TGTGCCTGGAGCCACCAACAGGGTTCCGAGCAGTACTTC. It translates to CAWSHQQGSEQYF. Supplemented by reference TRBV30 and TRBJ2-7, the full variable domain reads SQTIHQWPATLVQPVGSPLSLECTVEGTSNPNLYWYRQAAGRGLQLLFYSVGIGQISSEVPQNLSASRPQDRQFILSSKKLLLSDSGFYLCAWSHQQGSEQYFGPGTRLTVT.